This note documents a single TCR beta chain sequence. Its antigen remains unidentified. Trimming cost V 6 bases and J 3 bases, with 11 bases left between them. Germline V lookup: CDR1 MDHEN, CDR2 SYDVKM. This CDR3 has 13 amino acids. TCRdb re-derived calls from the reads in MiXCR, one entry per CDR3 protein. The top ten hold about 32% of the sample, which has roughly 110,000 distinct CDR3 sequences, 10% seen once. This sample is drawn from a study of T cell repertoires in cytomegalovirus infection. V is TRBV28 and J is TRBJ2-5; D is undetermined. The receptor comes from a human donor in good health (CMV status not recorded). Some clones in this sample may be carry-over from other donors' samples. Material: PBMCs, sequenced either directly or after in vitro stimulation (not recorded which). CDR3 in amino acids: CASSLGGEETQYF. CDR3 nucleotides: TGTGCCAGCAGCCTCGGTGGGGAAGAGACCCAGTACTTC.